The 14 T cell receptor beta chains given below trace back to one sample, sequenced in a study of T-cell memory formation after mild COVID-19. TCRdb recomputed calls from the 5' RACE reads with MiXCR, one row per CDR3 protein. The sample lists about 280,000 distinct CDR3 sequences, 8% to 10% occurring once. Sequenced sample: PBMCs or a T cell subset sorted from them (not recorded which). Source of these receptors: a young man who had mild COVID-19 (a few samples of this study predate the infection). Cell type and time point are not known.

This clonotype has only a few counts. This rearrangement joins TRBV21-1 to TRBJ2-1; TRBD1, as called in the table, went unchecked against the DNA. TRBV21-1 counts as a pseudogene. The CDR3 contains 14 residues. The CDR3 DNA is TGTGCCAGCAGCAAGATAGGGGTAACCAATGAGCAGTTCTTC. Its protein is CASSKIGVTNEQFF.

The sample holds a few counts of this clonotype. This sequence joins TRBV4-1 and TRBJ1-6, with D unresolved. The CDR3 has 15 residues. V was pared by 1 base and J by 9 bases, with 13 bases between. CDR1 and CDR2 (germline): MGHRA, YSYEKL. The CDR3 reads CASSQAGNVGSPLHF. CDR3 coding DNA: TGCGCCAGCAGCCAAGCCGGGAATGTAGGTTCACCCCTCCACTTT.

This clonotype turned up a few times. The genes are TRBV5-1 and TRBJ2-7, with D perhaps TRBD1 or TRBD2 (5 bases each). This CDR3 contains 11 residues. Germline CDR1 and CDR2: SGHRS and YFSETQ. V dropped 4 bases and J dropped 3 bases, with 5 bases sitting between them. This chain's CDR3 is CASSGGYEQYF. In DNA, the CDR3 is TGCGCCAGCAGCGGGGGCTACGAGCAGTACTTC.

This chain connects TRBV3-1 to TRBJ1-2, with D possibly TRBD1 on 5 matching bases. The germline CDR1 and CDR2 sequences are LGHDT and YNNKEL (reference sequence). With 2 bases removed from V and 5 bases from J, the gap between germline ends came to 9 bases. There are 13 residues in the CDR3. The CDR3 DNA sequence: TGTGCCAGCAGCCAACGGGGACGGTATGGCTACACCTTC. Translated, it gives CASSQRGRYGYTF.

The chain employs TRBV12-5 and TRBJ2-2; D is tentatively TRBD1 or TRBD2 (6 bases each). The CDR3 is 15 residues long. Germline V CDR1 and CDR2: LGHNT, FRNRAP. V was pared by 8 bases and J by 0 bases, with 13 bases between. CDR3 in amino acids: CASRGEPPNTGELFF. The CDR3 DNA reads as TGTGCTAGTAGGGGGGAACCTCCGAACACCGGGGAGCTGTTTTTT.

This clonotype has more than one count but fewer than ten. The chain recombines TRBV7-2 with TRBJ1-2, with D perhaps TRBD1 (5 bases). Trimming removed 0 bases from V and 6 bases from J, with 8 bases in between. The CDR3 covers 13 residues. CDR1 SGHTA and CDR2 FQGNSA come from the germline V gene. CDR3 in DNA: TGTGCCAGCAGCTTAGCGCCGGGGGATGGCTACACCTTC. This sequence encodes CASSLAPGDGYTF.

This clonotype was detected a few times. This chain joins TRBV7-8 and TRBJ1-1, with D perhaps TRBD1 (6 bases). The germline V gene encodes CDR1 SGHVS and CDR2 FQNEAQ. The V and J ends lost 4 bases and 4 bases respectively, with 10 bases between them. The CDR3 totals 13 residues. The CDR3 here is CASSSQGPTEAFF. CDR3 DNA sequence: TGTGCCAGCAGCTCGCAGGGGCCCACTGAAGCTTTCTTT.

A word on this clonotype: A junction end diverges from the germline sequence, so it may reflect a read error. This sequence joins TRBV10-2 and TRBJ1-1; D remains unclear. Germline V CDR1 and CDR2: WSHSY, SAAADI. This CDR3 contains 13 residues. DNA of the CDR3: TGCGTCAGCAGTGTGGAGGACAACACTGAAGCTTTCTTT. Translated, it gives CVSSVEDNTEAFF.

This clonotype appeared a few times. This rearrangement joins TRBV20-1 to TRBJ2-3; no clear D gene. This CDR3 contains 13 residues. The V and J ends lost 4 bases and 2 bases respectively, with 10 bases between them. Germline CDR1 is DFQATT and CDR2 is SNEGSKA (reference sequence). CDR3: CSAIDPNTDTQYF. The CDR3, as DNA: TGCAGTGCTATTGACCCAAACACAGATACGCAGTATTTT.

In its sample, this clonotype was seen a few times. The chain combines TRBV6-5 with TRBJ1-1, with a weak D call TRBD1 (6 bases). Trimming took 7 bases from V and 4 from J, leaving 16 bases between them. The CDR3 runs to 14 residues. Germline values: CDR1 MNHEY, CDR2 SVGAGI. The CDR3, as DNA: TGTGCCAGCACCCCAAACTTAGGGGGCACTGAAGCTTTCTTT. As protein: CASTPNLGGTEAFF.

This clonotype was seen a few times. This chain links TRBV25-1 with TRBJ2-1; a weak D match, TRBD1 (5 bases). Deletions cut 5 bases from V and 2 bases from J, with 13 bases between. The CDR3 loop spans 15 amino acids. Germline-derived CDR1 and CDR2 are MGHDK and SYGVNS. Here the CDR3 reads CASSYPGATYNEQFF. In DNA, the CDR3 is TGTGCCAGCAGTTATCCTGGGGCCACCTACAATGAGCAGTTCTTC.

This clonotype was found a few times. This chain connects TRBV5-5 to TRBJ1-5, with 12 nucleotides matching TRBD1. V lost 3 bases to trimming and J lost 7 bases; unmatched junction nucleotides: 8. The length of the CDR3 is 16 residues. The germline V gene encodes CDR1 SGHKS and CDR2 YYEKEE (reference sequence). The CDR3 sequence: CASSSRGTGGWQPQHF. For the CDR3, the DNA is TGTGCCAGCAGCTCTCGTGGGACAGGGGGCTGGCAGCCCCAGCATTTT.

This clonotype was counted a few times. The CDR3 DNA reads as TGCAGTGCCCAACAGACGGGCACCGGGGAGCTGTTTTTT. Its protein is CSAQQTGTGELFF. The V gene is TRBV20-1, the J gene TRBJ2-2; D not resolved. Germline lookup yields CDR1 DFQATT and CDR2 SNEGSKA (reference sequence). The CDR3 consists of 13 residues. Trimming took 6 bases from V and 4 from J, leaving 12 bases between them.

This clonotype was counted ten times or more. The J gene is TRBJ2-6, the V gene TRBV5-1; no clear D. V shed 0 bases and J shed 0 bases, with 13 bases lying between them. The CDR3 totals 18 residues. Germline V gene data show CDR1 as SGHRS and CDR2 as YFSETQ. CDR3 amino acids: CASSLARTMSSGANVLTF. The CDR3 DNA reads TGCGCCAGCAGCTTGGCACGGACGATGAGCTCTGGGGCCAACGTCCTGACTTTC.